Shown below are 27 T cell receptor beta chains from a single sample sequenced in a study of immune cell composition in non-small cell lung cancer. The protocol was immunoSEQ multiplex PCR, while the TCRdb copy is restricted to in-frame clones and leaves out a portion. The sample yields some 5,800 clones, around nine tenths seen once. Normal lung was sampled as far from the tumour as possible, at least 3 cm. Sequences were obtained from non-adjacent lung tissue. These receptors originate from a human donor with non-small cell lung cancer.

The chain couples TRBV29-1 to TRBJ2-3; 7 bases align to TRBD2. With V trimmed by 2 bases and J by 7 bases, 9 bases remained unmatched. Per the germline V gene, CDR1 is SQVTM and CDR2 is ANQGSEA. The CDR3 is 14 amino acids. The CDR3 bases are TGCAGCGTTGAACGGAAGGGAGGGCGGAATACGCAGTATTTT. Amino acid sequence: CSVERKGGRNTQYF.

The CDR3: CASSLPRAGSTGELFF. CDR3 sequence (DNA): TGTGCCAGTAGTCTTCCGCGGGCGGGAAGCACCGGGGAGCTGTTTTTT. This rearrangement joins TRBV19 to TRBJ2-2; maybe TRBD2 (6 bases). Germline CDR1 is LNHDA and CDR2 is SQIVND (reference sequence). Trimming removed 5 bases at V and 4 bases at J, with 17 bases between. This CDR3 has 16 amino acids.

This rearrangement joins TRBV6-5 to TRBJ2-7, with a possible D match to TRBD1 (5 bases). V was shortened by 6 bases and J by 5 bases, with 17 bases between the two germline ends. Germline V gene sequence: CDR1 MNHEY, CDR2 SVGAGI. The CDR3 is 14 amino acids. The CDR3 spells CASSTAGKTHEQYF. The CDR3 coding sequence is TGTGCCAGCAGCACTGCAGGGAAAACCCACGAGCAGTACTTC.

The table lists this clone with a count of one. Germline and junction disagree at one end, which may indicate a read error. The chain employs TRBV5-8 and TRBJ2-5; 8 bases agree with TRBD2. The CDR3 has 14 residues. From germline, CDR1 is SGHTS and CDR2 YDEGEE. The DNA for the CDR3 is TGTGCCAGCAGGTTGGGACTAGGGAAAGAGACCCAGTACTTC. This gives the protein CASRLGLGKETQYF.

The genes are TRBV7-3 and TRBJ2-3; D uncertain. Germline V gene lookup returns CDR1 SGHTA and CDR2 FQGTGA. The V end was cut by 5 bases, the J end by 2 bases, with 8 bases between. CDR3 length: 13 residues. CDR3 sequence: CASSPELTDTQYF. The CDR3 nucleotides are TGTGCCAGCAGCCCCGAGCTCACAGATACGCAGTATTTT.

The V and J genes are TRBV7-9 and TRBJ2-1, with 9 bases that match TRBD2. The germline CDR1 and CDR2 sequences are SEHNR and FQNEAQ (reference sequence). J was trimmed by 6 bases and V by 4 bases; bases with no gene match: 13. This CDR3 region has 17 residues. The CDR3: CASSSPGLAFLLNEQFF. The CDR3 DNA is TGTGCCAGCAGCTCTCCGGGACTAGCCTTCCTCCTCAATGAGCAGTTCTTC.

This chain connects TRBV23-1 to TRBJ2-7; D call uncertain. Being an ORF, TRBV23-1 has a function that is uncertain. V lost 1 base and J lost 1, with 8 bases in between. The CDR3 is 14 amino acids. DNA of the CDR3: TGCGCCAGCAGTCAATTGTCAGGTTCCTACGAGCAGTACTTC. Translating it yields CASSQLSGSYEQYF.

The chain combines TRBV5-1 with TRBJ2-7; 15 bases are a match to TRBD2. CDR3 size: 14 residues. CDR1 and CDR2 from the germline V gene are SGHRS and YFSETQ. The V gene end was trimmed by 4 bases and the J gene end by 6 bases; junction bases not matched to a gene: 2. CDR3 sequence: CASSRGLAGGEQYF. In DNA, the CDR3 is TGCGCCAGCAGCAGGGGACTAGCGGGAGGCGAGCAGTACTTC.

The chain combines TRBV7-9 with TRBJ2-1, with 7 positions matching TRBD2. This CDR3 region has 15 residues. Germline CDR1 and CDR2: SEHNR and FQNEAQ (reference sequence). V dropped 7 bases and J dropped 4; count of bases not matched to a gene: 10. The CDR3 DNA reads TGTGCCAGCACCGATGGGTGGGAGGGGTACAATGAGCAGTTCTTC. Protein sequence: CASTDGWEGYNEQFF.

V and J are TRBV29-1 and TRBJ1-1; D unresolved. The germline gives CDR1 SQVTM, CDR2 ANQGSEA. With 7 bases removed from V and 1 base from J, the gap between germline ends came to 7 bases. The CDR3 runs 11 residues. CDR3 loop: CSAVQNTEAFF. The CDR3 bases are TGCAGCGCAGTACAGAACACTGAAGCTTTCTTT.

The rearrangement joins TRBV7-3 to TRBJ2-1; 9 bases match TRBD2. The CDR3 covers 16 residues. V dropped 5 bases and J dropped 2; count of bases not matched to a gene: 7. The germline gives CDR1 SGHTA, CDR2 FQGTGA. The CDR3 region is CASSLSSGTTYNEQFF. CDR3 DNA sequence: TGTGCCAGCAGCCTATCTAGCGGGACGACCTACAATGAGCAGTTCTTC.

This chain joins TRBV29-1 and TRBJ2-7; 9 bases fit TRBD1. CDR1 is SQVTM and CDR2 is ANQGSEA in the germline V gene. The CDR3 covers 12 residues. V lost 6 bases and J lost 3; bases outside the gene matches: 3. This chain's CDR3 is CSVLGQGYEQYF. The DNA of the CDR3 is TGCAGCGTGCTGGGACAGGGCTACGAGCAGTACTTC.

The chain combines TRBV9 with TRBJ1-1, with D perhaps matching TRBD1 (6 bases). V was clipped by 4 bases and J by 5 bases, with 15 bases between them. The germline CDR1 and CDR2 sequences are SGDLS and YYNGEE. There are 14 residues in the CDR3. The CDR3 region has the DNA TGTGCCAGCAGCTCCGGACAGTCAGGGACTGAAGCTTTCTTT. As protein: CASSSGQSGTEAFF.

This chain connects TRBV18 to TRBJ1-1; TRBD1 aligns across 9 bases. This CDR3 has 14 residues. J gave up 1 base and V 5 bases, and 2 bases lay outside the gene matches. Germline V gives CDR1 KGHSH, CDR2 LQKENI. The CDR3 DNA sequence: TGTGCCAGCTCAGGACAGGGGCGGAACACTGAAGCTTTCTTT. It yields the protein CASSGQGRNTEAFF.

This chain joins TRBV30 and TRBJ1-4; 7 nucleotides match TRBD1. The CDR3 is made up of 15 amino acids. V lost 2 bases, J lost 0 bases, and 3 bases stayed unmatched. From germline, CDR1 is GTSNPN and CDR2 SVGIG (reference sequence). The CDR3 DNA follows: TGTGCCTGGAGTAGGGACAGTGCAACTAATGAAAAACTGTTTTTT. Translation gives CAWSRDSATNEKLFF. The entire variable domain, with the rest obtained from reference TRBV30 and TRBJ1-4, is as follows: SQTIHQWPATLVQPVGSPLSLECTVEGTSNPNLYWYRQAAGRGLQLLFYSVGIGQISSEVPQNLSASRPQDRQFILSSKKLLLSDSGFYLCAWSRDSATNEKLFFGSGTQLSVL.

This sequence joins TRBV12-5 and TRBJ2-4; a weak D match, TRBD1 (6 bases). Germline V gene lookup returns CDR1 LGHNT and CDR2 FRNRAP. CDR3 size: 20 residues. Trimming stripped 0 bases from V and 0 bases from J, with 21 bases between. The CDR3 coding sequence is TGTGCTAGTGGTTTGGTACGTGGGGGCTACCTTCAACTAGCCAAAAACATTCAGTACTTC. Translating it yields CASGLVRGGYLQLAKNIQYF.

The V call is TRBV7-9, the J call TRBJ2-5, with D possibly matching TRBD1 (5 bases). Trimming stripped 3 bases from V and 0 bases from J, with 8 bases between. CDR3 length equals 14 residues. Per germline, CDR1 SEHNR and CDR2 FQNEAQ (reference sequence). The CDR3 sequence: CASSFATDQETQYF. In DNA, the CDR3 is TGTGCCAGCAGCTTCGCGACAGACCAAGAGACCCAGTACTTC.

The rearrangement joins TRBV11-2 to TRBJ2-7, with 7 bases matching TRBD2. Germline CDR1 and CDR2: SGHAT and FQNNGV. The CDR3 is 15 amino acids. The ends lost 1 base at V and 0 bases at J; junction bases unmatched: 3. In nucleotides, the CDR3 is TGTGCCAGCAGCTTAGGAGCGGGGAGCTCCTACGAGCAGTACTTC. It is translated as CASSLGAGSSYEQYF.

The chain employs TRBV4-2 and TRBJ2-5; D is possibly TRBD1 (6 bases). The ends were cut back, 1 base at V and 7 bases at J, with 16 bases in the middle. Per the germline V gene, CDR1 is LGHNA and CDR2 is YNFKEQ. The CDR3 totals 15 residues. CDR3 amino acids: CASSQAPGQDATQYF. DNA of the CDR3: TGTGCCAGCAGCCAAGCCCCGGGACAAGACGCGACCCAGTACTTC.

Details on this clone: This sample includes further DNA sequences coding for the same CDR3. The chain carries TRBV5-4 and TRBJ2-7, with 11 bases identical to TRBD2. From germline, CDR1 is SGHNT and CDR2 YYREEE (reference sequence). The ends lost 0 bases at V and 6 bases at J; junction bases unmatched: 5. This CDR3 is 15 amino acids long. CDR3 residues: CASSLETSGRSEQYF. In nucleotides, the CDR3 is TGTGCCAGCAGCTTGGAAACTAGCGGGAGAAGCGAGCAGTACTTC.

The chain joins TRBV14 to TRBJ1-1; D perhaps matches TRBD1 (5 bases). V shed 0 bases and J shed 7 bases, with 15 bases lying between them. The CDR3 runs to 15 residues. Germline V gives CDR1 SGHDN, CDR2 FVKESK. CDR3 sequence reads: CASSQDPAGVSEAFF. The CDR3 bases are TGTGCCAGCAGCCAAGACCCGGCGGGGGTGAGTGAAGCTTTCTTT.

The chain uses TRBV9 and TRBJ2-7; 7 positions match TRBD1. V was pared by 0 bases and J by 4 bases, with 7 bases of the junction left unmatched. This CDR3 has 15 residues. Per the germline V gene, CDR1 is SGDLS and CDR2 is YYNGEE. In DNA form, the CDR3 reads TGTGCCAGCAGCGTAGGTAGGGGGCCTCAGTACGAGCAGTACTTC. It codes for CASSVGRGPQYEQYF.

The V and J genes are TRBV19 and TRBJ2-7; TRBD2 matches 10 bases. Germline V gene sequence: CDR1 LNHDA, CDR2 SQIVND (reference sequence). Trimming at V came to 7 bases and at J to 3 bases, leaving 6 bases not matched to a gene. The CDR3 spans 14 residues. The CDR3 region is CASNSGLADYEQYF. The DNA of the CDR3 is TGTGCCAGTAACTCAGGACTAGCGGACTACGAGCAGTACTTC.

This rearrangement joins TRBV5-1 to TRBJ2-3, with TRBD2 as a possible D gene (5 bases). The CDR3 has 14 residues. Per germline, CDR1 SGHRS and CDR2 YFSETQ. The V gene lost 0 bases and the J gene lost 4 bases, with 9 bases spanning the gap. DNA of the CDR3: TGCGCCAGCAGCTTGGGTATTAGCGCAGATACGCAGTATTTT. Protein sequence: CASSLGISADTQYF.

The count of this clone is one. V gene TRBV7-3 combines with J gene TRBJ2-1; unclear D gene. The germline V gene has CDR1 SGHTA and CDR2 FQGTGA. Trimming stripped 0 bases from V and 0 bases from J, with 6 bases between. The CDR3 consists of 15 residues. The CDR3 loop is CASSLTPSSYNEQFF. The CDR3 DNA reads TGTGCCAGCAGCTTAACCCCGAGCTCCTACAATGAGCAGTTCTTC. The variable domain in full, completed from reference TRBV7-3 and TRBJ2-1, reads GAGVSQTPSNKVTEKGKYVELRCDPISGHTALYWYRQSLGQGPEFLIYFQGTGAADDSGLPNDRFFAVRPEGSVSTLKIQRTERGDSAVYLCASSLTPSSYNEQFFGPGTRLTVL.

The V and J genes are TRBV5-4 and TRBJ2-2, with a possible D match to TRBD2 (5 bases). Trimming shortened V by 5 bases and J by 1 base, and 9 bases separated the two germline ends. The CDR3 is 14 amino acids. CDR1 is SGHNT and CDR2 is YYREEE in the germline V gene (reference sequence). This CDR3 is CASREAVNTGELFF. CDR3 bases: TGTGCCAGCAGAGAAGCGGTGAACACCGGGGAGCTGTTTTTT.

The chain has TRBV10-3 and TRBJ2-1, with D perhaps matching TRBD2 (5 bases). CDR3 length equals 16 residues. Between the trimmed V and J ends, which lost 0 bases and 6 bases, there was a span of 15 bases. Germline V gene sequence: CDR1 ENHRY, CDR2 SYGVKD. For the CDR3, the DNA is TGTGCCATCAGTGAGTCGAACGGGATAGTCGGCAATGAGCAGTTCTTC. It encodes CAISESNGIVGNEQFF.